This TCR beta chain is drawn from a study of T cell changes during pregnancy in multiple sclerosis. The CDR3 length is 13 residues. CDR1 and CDR2 from the germline V gene are MNHNY and SVGAGI (reference sequence). V was pared by 2 bases and J by 6 bases, with 10 bases between. Clones were sequenced by immunoSEQ multiplex PCR, and TCRdb holds only the in-frame ones, with some missing. Counted here are roughly 60,000 clones, more than 80% occurring once; the ten biggest clones make up approximately 0.58%. This clone was detected a few times. The sequenced sample was CD4+ T cells from peripheral blood mononuclear cells, obtained in the first trimester of pregnancy. This chain connects TRBV6-6 to TRBJ1-1; D remains unclear. This TCR was sampled from a female donor with multiple sclerosis, enrolled in a pregnancy study. The CDR3 here is CASSYTSGAEAFF. CDR3 sequence (DNA): TGTGCCAGCAGTTACACTTCGGGAGCTGAAGCTTTCTTT.